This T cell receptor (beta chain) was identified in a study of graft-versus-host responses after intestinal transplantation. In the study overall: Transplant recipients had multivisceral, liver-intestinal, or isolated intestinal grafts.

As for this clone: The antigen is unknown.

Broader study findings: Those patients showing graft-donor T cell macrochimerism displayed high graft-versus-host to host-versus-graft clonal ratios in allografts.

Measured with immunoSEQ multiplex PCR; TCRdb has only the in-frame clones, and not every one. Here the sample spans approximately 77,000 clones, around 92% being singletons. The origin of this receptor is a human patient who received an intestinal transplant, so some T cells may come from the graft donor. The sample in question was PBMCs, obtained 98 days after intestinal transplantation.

The CDR3 DNA follows: TGTGCCAGTACCGAGCCTGCTGCCTATGGCTACACCTTC. This codes for CASTEPAAYGYTF. J is TRBJ1-2 and V is TRBV5-5, with D hard to call. Between the trimmed V and J ends, which lost 8 bases and 4 bases, there was a span of 15 bases. Germline CDR1 reads SGHKS; CDR2 reads YYEKEE (reference sequence). CDR3 size: 13 residues.